These 2 T cell receptor beta chains were all obtained from the same sample, sequenced in a study of primary melanoma T cells and metastatic recurrence. TCRdb keeps only in-frame clones here, not all; method: immunoSEQ multiplex PCR. Recorded for this sample: 25 or so clones. The specimen sequenced was melanoma tumor tissue. The receptors come from a human donor with melanoma.

The chain recombines TRBV6-8 with TRBJ2-3, with TRBD1 matching 7 bases. The V gene's germline CDR1 is MNHGY and CDR2 SAAAGT. Trimming took 6 bases from V and 1 from J; bases not matched to a gene: 4. This CDR3 has 14 residues. Written as DNA, the CDR3 is TGTGCCAGCAGATTAGGACAGGGCACAGATACGCAGTATTTT. Amino acid sequence: CASRLGQGTDTQYF.

CDR3 sequence: CASRGTGRDEQYF. CDR3 in DNA: TGTGCCAGCCGAGGGACAGGGAGAGACGAGCAGTACTTC. The rearrangement joins TRBV6-7 to TRBJ2-7; 9 nucleotides agree with TRBD1. TRBV6-7 is an ORF for which the function is uncertain. The CDR3 sequence is 13 residues long. Trimming removed 8 bases from V and 5 bases from J; junction bases left unmatched: 7.